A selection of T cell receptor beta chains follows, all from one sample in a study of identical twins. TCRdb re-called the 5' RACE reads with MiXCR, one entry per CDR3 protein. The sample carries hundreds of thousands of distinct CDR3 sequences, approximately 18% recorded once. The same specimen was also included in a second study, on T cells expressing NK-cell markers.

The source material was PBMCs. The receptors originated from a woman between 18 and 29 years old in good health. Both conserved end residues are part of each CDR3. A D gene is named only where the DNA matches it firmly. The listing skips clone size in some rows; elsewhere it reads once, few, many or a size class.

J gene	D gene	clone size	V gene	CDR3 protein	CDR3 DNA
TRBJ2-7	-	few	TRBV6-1	CASSEAAGSSYEQYF	TGTGCCAGCAGTGAAGCAGCGGGCAGCTCCTACGAGCAGTACTTC
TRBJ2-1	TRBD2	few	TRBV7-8	CASSWRLAGEERNEQFF	TGTGCCAGCAGCTGGCGACTAGCGGGAGAGGAGCGTAATGAGCAGTTCTTC
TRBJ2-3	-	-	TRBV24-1	CATSDPAAADTRYF	TGTGCCACCAGTGACCCGGCGGCGGCAGATACGCGGTATTTT
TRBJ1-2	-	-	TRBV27	CASSLEPGSNYGYTF	TGTGCCAGCAGTTTAGAACCAGGGTCTAACTATGGCTACACCTTC
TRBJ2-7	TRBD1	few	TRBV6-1	CASSPGTGANEQYF	TGTGCCAGCAGCCCCGGGACAGGAGCCAACGAGCAGTACTTC
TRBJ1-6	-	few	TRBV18	CASSPLTGPNSPLHF	TGTGCCAGCTCACCACTGACAGGACCGAATTCACCCCTCCACTTT
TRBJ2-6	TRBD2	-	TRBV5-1	CASSFLASGTGANVLTF	TGCGCCAGCAGCTTCCTGGCTAGCGGGACTGGGGCCAACGTCCTGACTTTC
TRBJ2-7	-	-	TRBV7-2	CASSLEFLRGEQYF	TGTGCCAGCAGCTTAGAGTTCCTACGGGGCGAGCAGTACTTC
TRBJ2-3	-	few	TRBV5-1	CASSLRTVSTDTQYF	TGCGCCAGCAGCTTAAGGACGGTTAGCACAGATACGCAGTATTTT
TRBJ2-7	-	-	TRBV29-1	CSVELRQTSSYEQYF	TGCAGCGTTGAACTGAGACAGACAAGCTCCTACGAGCAGTACTTC
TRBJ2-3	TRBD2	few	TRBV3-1	CASSRLSGTSGTDTQYF	TGTGCCAGCAGCCGGCTCTCCGGGACTAGCGGCACAGATACGCAGTATTTT
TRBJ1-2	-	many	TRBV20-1	CSAKPPGLGYGYTF	TGCAGTGCAAAACCACCGGGGCTTGGCTATGGCTACACCTTC
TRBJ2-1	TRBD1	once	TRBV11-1	CASSPLTLGAGGREEQFF	TGTGCCAGCAGCCCGCTTACCCTCGGGGCAGGGGGACGGGAAGAGCAGTTCTTC
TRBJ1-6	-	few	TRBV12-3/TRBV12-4	CASSSGSSYNSPLHF	TGTGCCAGCAGTTCAGGGAGCTCCTATAATTCACCCCTCCACTTT
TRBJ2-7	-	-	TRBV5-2	CAIGRGVGYEQYF	TGTGCCATCGGCCGTGGGGTCGGGTACGAGCAGTACTTC
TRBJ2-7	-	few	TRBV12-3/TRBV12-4	CASSPPGRDEQYF	TGTGCCAGCAGTCCCCCGGGGCGGGACGAGCAGTACTTC
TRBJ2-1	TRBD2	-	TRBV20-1	CSARGGSAGGYNEQFF	TGCAGTGCGAGGGGGGGCTCTGCGGGAGGGTACAATGAGCAGTTCTTC
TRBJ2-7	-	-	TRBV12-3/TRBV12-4	CASRSRDFSYEQYF	TGTGCCAGCAGATCCCGGGACTTTTCCTACGAGCAGTACTTC